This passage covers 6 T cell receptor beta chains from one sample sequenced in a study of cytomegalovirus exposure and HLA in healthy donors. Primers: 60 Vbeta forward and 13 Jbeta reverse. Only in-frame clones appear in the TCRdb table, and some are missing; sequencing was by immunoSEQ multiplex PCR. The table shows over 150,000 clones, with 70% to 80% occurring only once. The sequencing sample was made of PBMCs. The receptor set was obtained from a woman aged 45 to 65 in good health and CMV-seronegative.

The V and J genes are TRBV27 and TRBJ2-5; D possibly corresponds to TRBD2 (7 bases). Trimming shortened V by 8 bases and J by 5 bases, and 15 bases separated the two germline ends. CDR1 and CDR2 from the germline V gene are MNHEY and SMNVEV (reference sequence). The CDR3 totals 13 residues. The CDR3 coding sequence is TGTGCCAGCCGAGGGGGGGTTCGGGAGACCCAGTACTTC. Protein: CASRGGVRETQYF.

The CDR3 nucleotides are TGTGCCAGCAGCGCCTGGACAGGGGCCCGGGGGGGGGAGCTGTTTTTT. Translated: CASSAWTGARGGELFF. V gene TRBV7-2 combines with J gene TRBJ2-2; 9 bases line up with TRBD1. V lost 5 bases, J lost 8 bases, and 12 bases stayed unmatched. Germline V gene lookup returns CDR1 SGHTA and CDR2 FQGNSA. This CDR3 spans 16 amino acids.

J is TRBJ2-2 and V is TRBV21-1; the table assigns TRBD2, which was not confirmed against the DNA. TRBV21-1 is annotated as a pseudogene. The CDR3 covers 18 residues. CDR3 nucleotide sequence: TGTGCCAGCAGCAAAGGTGGGACTGGGGGGGCGGGAACCGGGGAGCTGTTTTTT. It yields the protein CASSKGGTGGAGTGELFF.

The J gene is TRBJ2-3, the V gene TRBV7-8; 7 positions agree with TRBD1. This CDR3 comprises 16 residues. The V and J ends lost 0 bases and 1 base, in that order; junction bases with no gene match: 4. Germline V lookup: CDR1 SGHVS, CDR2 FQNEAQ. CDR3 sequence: CASSLAQGLGTDTQYF. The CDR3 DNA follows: TGTGCCAGCAGCTTAGCACAGGGGCTTGGCACAGATACGCAGTATTTT.

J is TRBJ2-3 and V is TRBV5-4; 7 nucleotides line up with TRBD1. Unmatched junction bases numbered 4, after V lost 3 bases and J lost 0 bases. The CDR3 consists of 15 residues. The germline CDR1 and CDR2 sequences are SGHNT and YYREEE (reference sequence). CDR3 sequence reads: CASSSQGSSTDTQYF. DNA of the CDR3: TGTGCCAGCAGCTCACAGGGGAGTAGCACAGATACGCAGTATTTT.

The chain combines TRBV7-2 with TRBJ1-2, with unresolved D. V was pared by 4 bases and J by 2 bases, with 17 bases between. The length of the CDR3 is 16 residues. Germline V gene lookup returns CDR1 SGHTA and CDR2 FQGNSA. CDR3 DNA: TGTGCCAGCAGCTCTCTTACCCACATCCCCAACTATGGCTACACCTTC. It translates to CASSSLTHIPNYGYTF.